Sequencing of this T cell receptor (beta chain) was carried out in a study of identical twins. General study results and limits: Partial confounding of zero-insertion analyses by invariant MAIT and iNKT cells was possible. Out-of-frame TCR alpha sharing in monozygotic twins exceeded recombination model predictions. The study reached conclusions through statistical analysis that was cross-sectional, not following the same donors.

This clonotype was seen at least ten times. Its antigen is currently unknown. Template switching, a step in the protocol, added a universal primer site, and cDNA carried unique molecular identifiers. TCRdb recomputed calls from the 5' RACE reads with MiXCR, one row per CDR3 protein. Among 250,000 or so distinct CDR3 sequences listed, roughly 12% were seen once. This sample was shared with a second study, whose subject was yellow fever vaccine responses in identical twins.

The sequence was obtained from a woman between 18 and 29 years old in good health. Sequenced input: memory (CD45RO+) T cells sorted from blood.

The CDR3, as DNA: TGCGCCAGCAGCCCCAGGACAGGATTCTCCTACGAGCAGTACTTC. This gives the protein CASSPRTGFSYEQYF. The J gene is TRBJ2-7, the V gene TRBV5-1, with 7 bases aligning to TRBD1. The trim removed 4 bases at V and 0 bases at J, leaving 7 bases unmatched. Germline values: CDR1 SGHRS, CDR2 YFSETQ. The CDR3 contains 15 residues.